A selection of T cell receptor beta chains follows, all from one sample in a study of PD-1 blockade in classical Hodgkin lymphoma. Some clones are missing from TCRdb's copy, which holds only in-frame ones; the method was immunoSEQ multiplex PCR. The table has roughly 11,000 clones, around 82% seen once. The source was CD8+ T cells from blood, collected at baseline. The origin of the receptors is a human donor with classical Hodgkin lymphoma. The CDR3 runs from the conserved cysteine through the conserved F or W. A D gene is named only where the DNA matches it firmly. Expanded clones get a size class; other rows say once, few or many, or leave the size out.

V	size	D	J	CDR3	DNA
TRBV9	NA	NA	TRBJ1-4	CASSPQGDICEKLFF	TGTGCCAGCAGCCCCCAAGGGGACATTTGTGAAAAACTGTTTTTT
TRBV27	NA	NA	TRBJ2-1	CASKTASLYNEQFF	TGTGCCAGCAAAACTGCAAGCCTTTACAATGAGCAGTTCTTC
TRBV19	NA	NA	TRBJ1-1	CASSISSGNTEAFF	TGTGCCAGTAGTATTTCCAGTGGGAACACTGAAGCTTTCTTT
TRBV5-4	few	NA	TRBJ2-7	CASSLVFGDEQYF	TGTGCCAGCAGCTTAGTTTTCGGGGACGAGCAGTACTTC
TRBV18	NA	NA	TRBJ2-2	CASSPTTDTGELFF	TGTGCCAGCTCACCCACGACGGACACCGGGGAGCTGTTTTTT
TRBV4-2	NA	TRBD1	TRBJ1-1	CASSPHMGQENTEAFF	TGTGCCAGCAGCCCTCACATGGGACAGGAGAACACTGAAGCTTTCTTT
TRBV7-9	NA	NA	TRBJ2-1	CASSLAGPPLYNEQFF	TGTGCCAGCAGCTTAGCGGGCCCTCCACTCTACAATGAGCAGTTCTTC
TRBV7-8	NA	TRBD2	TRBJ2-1	CASSSIAKSGRAYNEQFF	TGTGCCAGCAGCTCTATCGCGAAAAGCGGGAGGGCCTATAATGAGCAGTTCTTC
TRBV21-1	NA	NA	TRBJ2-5	CASSKDLGRKETQYF	TGTGCCAGCAGCAAAGACCTGGGGAGGAAGGAGACCCAGTACTTC
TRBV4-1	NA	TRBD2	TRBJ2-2	CASSQIAGRFAGELFF	TGCGCCAGCAGCCAAATAGCGGGACGTTTCGCCGGGGAGCTGTTTTTT
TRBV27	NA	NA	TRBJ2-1	CASSSPPETGFNEQFF	TGTGCCAGCAGTTCTCCCCCAGAGACGGGGTTCAATGAGCAGTTCTTC
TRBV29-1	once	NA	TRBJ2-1	CSVDVASGQAYNEQFF	TGCAGCGTTGATGTTGCTTCGGGACAAGCCTACAATGAGCAGTTCTTC
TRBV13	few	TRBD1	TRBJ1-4	CASSPHPTGQSNAGNEKLFF	TGTGCCAGCAGCCCCCACCCGACGGGACAGAGCAATGCGGGTAATGAAAAACTGTTTTTT
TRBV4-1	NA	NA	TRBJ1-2	CASSQPREGYGYTF	TGCGCCAGCAGCCAACCCAGGGAAGGCTATGGCTACACCTTC
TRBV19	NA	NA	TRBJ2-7	CASSEWGGAYEQYF	TGTGCCAGTTCAGAGTGGGGAGGTGCCTACGAGCAGTACTTC
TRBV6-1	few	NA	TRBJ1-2	CASSELTEQLAFHGYTF	TGTGCCAGCAGTGAACTTACCGAACAGTTGGCGTTCCATGGCTACACCTTC